This entry lists 29 T cell receptor beta chains sequenced from one sample in a study of blood T cell repertoires in COVID-19. Clones were read by immunoSEQ multiplex PCR, and TCRdb kept only the in-frame ones, dropping some. The sample contains about 110,000 clones, 75% to 85% of which appear only once. Sequenced input: peripheral blood. These receptors came from a woman aged 55-69 years with acute or convalescent COVID-19.

The genes are TRBV6-5 and TRBJ2-7, with D possibly matching TRBD1 (6 bases). Germline loops: CDR1 MNHEY, CDR2 SVGAGI. V dropped 0 bases and J dropped 6 bases, with 18 bases sitting between them. The CDR3 spans 16 residues. The CDR3, as DNA: TGTGCCAGCAGTTACTCGAGGCAGGGGTTACCCCGCGAGCAGTACTTC. Its translation: CASSYSRQGLPREQYF.

This chain joins TRBV5-1 and TRBJ2-7; 8 positions match TRBD2. The CDR3 loop spans 15 amino acids. The V and J ends lost 0 bases and 2 bases, in that order; junction bases with no gene match: 4. Germline CDR1 SGHRS, CDR2 YFSETQ. The CDR3 coding sequence is TGCGCCAGCAGCTTGGTCGCCGGGGGGGCCTACGAGCAGTACTTC. It encodes CASSLVAGGAYEQYF.

V and J are TRBV7-2 and TRBJ2-2; TRBD2 aligns across 9 bases. The CDR3 loop spans 15 amino acids. V shed 4 bases, J shed 7 bases, and the junction held 7 bases outside the gene matches. The germline V gene has CDR1 SGHTA and CDR2 FQGNSA. The DNA for the CDR3 is TGTGCCAGCAGCTCTCAGGGTAGCGGGGGCGGGGAGCTGTTTTTT. Translation: CASSSQGSGGGELFF.

The J gene is TRBJ2-1, the V gene TRBV6-4; 7 bases fit TRBD2. The germline V gene has CDR1 MRHNA and CDR2 SNTAGT. J lost 1 base, V lost 5 bases, and 5 bases had no gene match. The CDR3 totals 15 residues. DNA of the CDR3: TGTGCCAGCAGTCGTTCGGGGGGTTCCTACAATGAGCAGTTCTTC. It yields the protein CASSRSGGSYNEQFF.

Comment on this clone: The junction departs from germline at one end; a sequencing error may be responsible. The rearrangement links TRBV11-3 to TRBJ2-1; 13 bases agree with TRBD2. Germline V lookup: CDR1 SGHNT, CDR2 YENEEA. This CDR3 region has 15 residues. This CDR3 reads CASTLLAGGLNEQFF. In DNA, the CDR3 is TGTGCCAGCACCTTACTAGCGGGGGGGCTGAATGAGCAGTTCTTC.

The gene calls are TRBV6-2 or TRBV6-3 and TRBJ1-1, with 7 nucleotides matching TRBD1. The CDR3 contains 13 residues. The V gene's germline CDR1 is MNHEY and CDR2 SVGEGT. J was trimmed by 6 bases and V by 7 bases; bases with no gene match: 8. CDR3 amino acids: CASNPRQGPEAFF. DNA of the CDR3: TGTGCCAGCAACCCCCGACAGGGCCCTGAAGCTTTCTTT.

J is TRBJ1-4 and V is TRBV9; no reliable D call. Germline lookup yields CDR1 SGDLS and CDR2 YYNGEE. The V gene lost 3 bases and the J gene lost 7 bases, with 13 bases spanning the gap. The CDR3 length is 14 residues. The CDR3 here is CASSAGGVSEKLFF. For the CDR3, the DNA is TGTGCCAGCAGCGCCGGAGGCGTTTCTGAAAAACTGTTTTTT.

The gene calls are TRBV6-5 and TRBJ1-6; TRBD1 matches 8 bases. Germline CDR1 reads MNHEY; CDR2 reads SVGAGI. The V gene end was trimmed by 6 bases and the J gene end by 7 bases; junction bases not matched to a gene: 5. This CDR3 has 14 amino acids. CDR3: CASSLTGENSPLHF. The DNA of the CDR3 is TGTGCCAGCAGCCTGACAGGGGAAAATTCACCCCTCCACTTT.

V gene TRBV7-9 combines with J gene TRBJ2-7; a weak D match, TRBD1 (6 bases). CDR1 is SEHNR, CDR2 FQNEAQ, per germline (reference sequence). This CDR3 contains 13 residues. The germline V and J ends were trimmed by 4 bases and 3 bases, with 10 bases remaining between them. This CDR3 reads CASSSGHLYEQYF. In DNA form, the CDR3 reads TGTGCCAGCAGCTCGGGACACCTCTACGAGCAGTACTTC.

The chain is built from TRBV7-3 and TRBJ1-2; the match to TRBD1 covers 7 bases. From germline, CDR1 is SGHTA and CDR2 FQGTGA. J gave up 4 bases and V 2 bases, and 4 bases lay outside the gene matches. This CDR3 is built from 14 residues. CDR3 DNA sequence: TGTGCCAGCAGCTTAGGTCAGGGGGGCTATGGCTACACCTTC. Protein: CASSLGQGGYGYTF.

The chain employs TRBV29-1 and TRBJ2-7; no reliable D call. The germline V gene encodes CDR1 SQVTM and CDR2 ANQGSEA. This CDR3 has 12 amino acids. V shed 6 bases and J shed 2 bases, with 11 bases lying between them. CDR3 loop: CSVDGGPYEQYF. The CDR3 region has the DNA TGCAGCGTCGACGGTGGGCCCTACGAGCAGTACTTC.

The V call is TRBV11-2, the J call TRBJ1-5; no clear D gene. CDR1 SGHAT and CDR2 FQNNGV come from the germline V gene. This CDR3 spans 13 amino acids. Trimming cost V 5 bases and J 5 bases, with 10 bases left between them. CDR3 in amino acids: CASSLGRDQPQHF. In nucleotides, the CDR3 is TGTGCCAGCAGCCTCGGGAGAGATCAGCCCCAGCATTTT. Full variable domain (outside the CDR3, taken from reference TRBV11-2 and TRBJ1-5): EAGVAQSPRYKIIEKRQSVAFWCNPISGHATLYWYQQILGQGPKLLIQFQNNGVVDDSQLPKDRFSAERLKGVDSTLKIQPAKLEDSAVYLCASSLGRDQPQHFGDGTRLSIL.

This chain uses TRBV2 with TRBJ1-5, with D possibly TRBD1 on 5 matching bases. Germline CDR1 reads SNHLY; CDR2 reads FYNNEI. The CDR3 has 14 amino acids. With 7 bases removed from V and 2 bases from J, the gap between germline ends came to 12 bases. The CDR3 sequence is CASTEGRGNQPQHF. CDR3 nucleotides: TGTGCCAGCACTGAGGGGAGAGGCAATCAGCCCCAGCATTTT.

V and J are TRBV6-2 or TRBV6-3 and TRBJ2-7; 9 bases are shared with TRBD1. Germline trimming cut 4 bases from V and 4 bases from J; bases unmatched to any gene: 5. This CDR3 has 14 residues. The germline V gene encodes CDR1 MNHEY and CDR2 SVGEGT. The CDR3, as DNA: TGTGCCAGCAGTTCCTGGACAGGGGATTACGAGCAGTACTTC. Protein product: CASSSWTGDYEQYF.

The rearrangement links TRBV5-4 to TRBJ2-5; tentatively, D is TRBD1 (6 bases). The V end was cut by 4 bases, the J end by 2 bases, with 9 bases between. Germline CDR1 SGHNT, CDR2 YYREEE (reference sequence). The CDR3 contains 13 residues. The CDR3 reads CASSLDRQETQYF. CDR3 DNA sequence: TGTGCCAGCAGCCTCGACAGGCAAGAGACCCAGTACTTC.

The V call is TRBV4-3, the J call TRBJ1-3; TRBD1 is a possible D gene (5 bases). The CDR3 is 19 residues long. Germline loops: CDR1 LGHNA, CDR2 YSLEER. The germline V and J ends were trimmed by 1 base and 0 bases, with 19 bases remaining between them. CDR3 protein: CASSQAHGGGTTSGNTIYF. CDR3 bases: TGCGCCAGCAGCCAAGCCCACGGGGGAGGGACTACCTCTGGAAACACCATATATTTT.

In its sample, this clone was seen many times. The sample carries other DNA sequences with the same CDR3. The genes are TRBV7-9 and TRBJ1-3, with D unresolved. This CDR3 spans 14 amino acids. V was pared by 5 bases and J by 0 bases, with 8 bases between. CDR1 is SEHNR and CDR2 is FQNEAQ in the germline V gene (reference sequence). CDR3 bases: TGTGCCAGCAGCCCTGACATCTCTGGAAACACCATATATTTT. Translating gives CASSPDISGNTIYF.

The chain is built from TRBV7-2 and TRBJ1-2; D not certain. Trimming removed 1 base from V and 7 bases from J, with 10 bases in between. The germline V gene encodes CDR1 SGHTA and CDR2 FQGNSA. The CDR3 is made up of 13 amino acids. The CDR3 loop is CASSLDKERGYTF. As DNA, the CDR3 is TGTGCCAGCAGCTTAGATAAGGAGCGTGGCTACACCTTC.

The chain employs TRBV6-2 or TRBV6-3 and TRBJ1-2; 9 positions agree with TRBD1. Trimming removed 5 bases from V and 7 bases from J; junction bases left unmatched: 8. Germline values: CDR1 MNHEY, CDR2 SVGEGT. The CDR3 consists of 14 residues. In DNA form, the CDR3 reads TGTGCCAGCAGTCACGACAGGGGGAATGCTGGCTACACCTTC. It specifies CASSHDRGNAGYTF.

The rearrangement uses TRBV19 and TRBJ2-5; 9 nucleotides line up with TRBD2. Germline lookup yields CDR1 LNHDA and CDR2 SQIVND (reference sequence). The CDR3 totals 17 residues. The junction had 10 bases not matched to a gene; V was cut back by 3 bases and J by 2 bases. CDR3 residues: CASSIGMVAGVQETQYF. For the CDR3, the DNA is TGTGCCAGTAGTATTGGGATGGTAGCGGGGGTTCAAGAGACCCAGTACTTC.

The chain employs TRBV6-2 or TRBV6-3 and TRBJ2-1, with TRBD2 matching 10 bases. The CDR3 sequence is 15 residues long. Germline V gene lookup returns CDR1 MNHEY and CDR2 SVGEGT. Trimming removed 3 bases from V and 6 bases from J; junction bases left unmatched: 5. The CDR3 loop is CASSYGLAATNEQFF. CDR3 DNA sequence: TGTGCCAGCAGTTATGGACTAGCGGCAACCAATGAGCAGTTCTTC.

The rearrangement links TRBV15 to TRBJ2-2, with 14 positions matching TRBD2. The CDR3 covers 18 residues. Germline trimming cut 7 bases from V and 1 base from J; bases unmatched to any gene: 8. The V gene's germline CDR1 is LNHNV and CDR2 YYDKDF (reference sequence). The CDR3 is CATTPTSGGDQNTGELFF. CDR3 nucleotide sequence: TGTGCCACCACCCCGACTAGCGGGGGGGACCAGAACACCGGGGAGCTGTTTTTT.

This chain uses TRBV27 with TRBJ2-1; no firm D call. Germline-derived CDR1 and CDR2 are MNHEY and SMNVEV (reference sequence). CDR3 length equals 14 residues. The germline V and J ends were trimmed by 3 bases and 1 base, with 7 bases remaining between them. The CDR3 sequence is CASSLLASYNEQFF. The CDR3 coding sequence is TGTGCCAGCAGTTTGTTAGCTTCCTACAATGAGCAGTTCTTC.

This chain connects TRBV19 to TRBJ1-2; D call uncertain. The CDR3 length is 14 residues. CDR1 is LNHDA, CDR2 SQIVND, per germline (reference sequence). The ends were cut back, 0 bases at V and 4 bases at J, with 9 bases in the middle. The CDR3 reads CASSIDGLPYGYTF. In DNA, the CDR3 is TGTGCCAGTAGTATAGATGGACTCCCCTATGGCTACACCTTC.

The chain joins TRBV5-6 to TRBJ1-2; maybe TRBD1 (5 bases). The ends were cut back, 3 bases at V and 3 bases at J, with 15 bases in the middle. The CDR3 is 15 residues long. The germline V gene encodes CDR1 SGHDT and CDR2 YYEEEE. The CDR3 DNA reads as TGTGCCAGCAGCTCTACCTCGGGGGAGTACTATGGCTACACCTTC. Encoded protein: CASSSTSGEYYGYTF. Full variable domain (outside the CDR3, taken from reference TRBV5-6 and TRBJ1-2): DAGVTQSPTHLIKTRGQQVTLRCSPKSGHDTVSWYQQALGQGPQFIFQYYEEEERQRGNFPDRFSGHQFPNYSSELNVNALLLGDSALYLCASSSTSGEYYGYTFGSGTRLTVV.

The chain links TRBV28 to TRBJ1-6, with 7 positions matching TRBD1. Losses at the gene ends were 3 bases for V and 6 bases for J; bases not matched to a gene: 2. The germline gives CDR1 MDHEN, CDR2 SYDVKM. This CDR3 has 14 amino acids. The CDR3, as DNA: TGTGCCAGCAGTTTGACAGGGCGTAATTCACCCCTCCACTTT. It codes for CASSLTGRNSPLHF.

This rearrangement joins TRBV14 to TRBJ2-5, with D unclear. The V end was cut by 0 bases, the J end by 7 bases, with 12 bases between. The CDR3 is 14 amino acids. CDR1 and CDR2 (germline): SGHDN, FVKESK. Here the CDR3 DNA reads TGTGCCAGCAGCCAAGATCAGGCCTCCCGGACCCAGTACTTC. It specifies CASSQDQASRTQYF.

The chain uses TRBV12-5 and TRBJ2-2, with D possibly being TRBD2 (5 bases). Germline CDR1 is LGHNT and CDR2 is FRNRAP. The CDR3 contains 13 residues. V dropped 11 bases and J dropped 4 bases, with 14 bases sitting between them. The CDR3 here is CAVRATTTGELFF. The DNA for the CDR3 is TGTGCTGTGAGGGCGACCACCACCGGGGAGCTGTTTTTT.

The chain links TRBV19 to TRBJ1-4, with D uncertain. CDR1 and CDR2 (germline): LNHDA, SQIVND (reference sequence). V shed 8 bases and J shed 7 bases, with 14 bases lying between them. The CDR3 totals 13 residues. CDR3 in amino acids: CASRVPGGEKLFF. The CDR3 DNA reads as TGTGCCAGTCGGGTCCCGGGAGGTGAAAAACTGTTTTTT.